A selection of T cell receptor beta chains follows, all from one sample in a study of cytomegalovirus exposure and HLA in healthy donors. Sequenced by immunoSEQ multiplex PCR; TCRdb stores in-frame clones only, minus some. The top ten hold 0.65% of the sample, which has 150,000 to 200,000 clones, 80% seen once. Sequencing was carried out using PBMCs. These receptors were collected from a boy between 10 and 17 years old in good health and CMV-seronegative. Each CDR3 is given with its conserved first and last residue.

J gene,V gene,CDR3 protein
TRBJ2-1,TRBV9,CASSVAQGIGNEQFF
TRBJ2-7,TRBV5-1,CASSVLAGASYEQYF
TRBJ1-6,TRBV7-3,CASQEGQINSPLHF
TRBJ2-3,TRBV11-2,CASSLGAGMRTDTQYF
TRBJ2-3,TRBV9,CASSAARRTGWGDTQYF
TRBJ2-5,TRBV6-4,CASSRSYSEGTQYF
TRBJ2-7,TRBV27,CASSLFQGTYEQYF
TRBJ2-3,TRBV6-1,CASSELGTSGGPDTQYF
TRBJ1-2,TRBV27,CASSSIWGEPLYGYTF
TRBJ1-4,TRBV19,CASSRDREEEKLFF
TRBJ2-7,TRBV9,CASSVQQGREQYF
TRBJ2-7,TRBV14,CASSQVRDRGPYEQYF
TRBJ1-1,TRBV4-1,CASSHHRKMNTEAFF
TRBJ2-7,TRBV10-2,CASRERLVDEQYF